This entry features one T cell receptor beta chain sequence. Antigen: not known. The sample comes from a study of OX40 agonist ivuxolimab in advanced cancers. Study context: It was ivuxolimab, an agonistic anti-OX40 (CD134) antibody, that patients were treated with. Whole-study findings and limits: Clonal expansion by week 6 occurred in CD4+ and CD8+ blood T cells (at 0.1 to 3.0 mg/kg). Researchers did not establish what antigens the expanded peripheral T cells target.

Clones were read by immunoSEQ multiplex PCR, and TCRdb kept only the in-frame ones, dropping some. The sample records some 90,000 clones, about 89% being singletons. The CDR3 is 17 amino acids. If patients had autoimmune disease history or systemic immunosuppression, they were excluded. The sample was CD4+ or CD8+ T cells sorted from blood, taken in a trial of the OX40 agonist ivuxolimab. The chain joins TRBV21-1 to TRBJ1-1. TRBV21-1 is a pseudogene locus. The clonotype was recovered from an adult with an advanced solid tumor such as melanoma, head and neck, liver or kidney cancer. In DNA form, the CDR3 reads TGTGCCAGCAGCAAGGAACCTAGATGGCCTTGGGACACTGAAGCTTTCTTT. This sequence encodes CASSKEPRWPWDTEAFF.